A single T cell receptor (beta chain) is shown here with its context. Its target is not known. Patients suffered from locally advanced or metastatic urothelial carcinoma. The method was immunoSEQ multiplex PCR; TCRdb's version includes in-frame clones alone and lacks a portion of them. This table holds tens of thousands of clones, more than 75% found once. The data are from a study of PD-L1 blockade in urothelial cancer. About the research overall: Atezolizumab therapy began for patients around 2014, dosed at 1,200 mg intravenously every 3 weeks.

The CDR3 length is 14 residues. The J segment lost 8 bases and the V segment lost 1 base, leaving 2 bases of the junction unmatched. Germline V CDR1 and CDR2: SGHRS, YFSETQ. Findings and caveats of the study: Durable-benefit patients showed greater tumor-associated blood clone expansion at 3 weeks.

This chain connects TRBV5-1 to TRBJ2-1, with TRBD2 matching 11 bases. Sequencing was performed on PBMCs, taken around atezolizumab (anti-PD-L1) treatment. The TCR comes from a man in his 70s with urothelial cancer. As DNA, the CDR3 is TGCGCCAGCAGCTTGACTAGCGGGGGCTATGAGCAGTTCTTC. Amino acid sequence: CASSLTSGGYEQFF.